Listed below are T cell receptor beta chains from one sample, sequenced in a study of T cell repertoires in cytomegalovirus infection. TCRdb independently ran MiXCR on the reads; one entry per CDR3 protein. In the table there are a few hundred thousand distinct CDR3 sequences, around 18% of which are singletons. The sequenced sample was PBMCs. The receptors stem from a human donor in good health (CMV status not recorded). Some clones in this sample may be carry-over from other donors' samples. CDR3s include the opening cysteine and the closing phenylalanine or tryptophan.

>TRBV11-2
CASSLGPSGRASETQYF
>TRBV10-3
CAISESAAGGEQYF
>TRBV29-1
CSVEDLTEAFF
>TRBV19
CASTSPRDSNYGYTF
>TRBV15
CATKARGSSYEQYF
>TRBV6-5
CASSYTRGGGEAFF
>TRBV18
CASCSHIFANTGELFF
>TRBV4-2
CASGGFLGGGSNYGYTF
>TRBV6-2/TRBV6-3
CASSRLPGHLHF
>TRBV28
CASSFRDGAYEQFF
>TRBV5-4
CASSRWGGGQETQYF
>TRBV27
CASSPRVGMTAQYF
>TRBV12-3/TRBV12-4
CASTTGTGGNEQFF
>TRBV3-1
CASSQAHRGRSGTEAFF
>TRBV19
CASSPPPGLKDRSSGNTIYF
>TRBV4-3
CASSPSIAGGSYEQYF